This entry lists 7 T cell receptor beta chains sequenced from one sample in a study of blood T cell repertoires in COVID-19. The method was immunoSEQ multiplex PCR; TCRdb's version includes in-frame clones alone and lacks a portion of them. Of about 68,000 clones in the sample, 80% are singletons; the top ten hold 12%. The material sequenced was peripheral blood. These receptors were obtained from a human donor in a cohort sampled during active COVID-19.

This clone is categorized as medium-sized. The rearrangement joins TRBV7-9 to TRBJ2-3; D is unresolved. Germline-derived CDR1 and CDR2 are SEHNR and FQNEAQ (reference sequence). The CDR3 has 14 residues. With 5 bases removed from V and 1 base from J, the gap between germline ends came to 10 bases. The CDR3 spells CASSPVTGTDTQYF. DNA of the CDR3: TGTGCCAGCAGCCCCGTGACTGGCACAGATACGCAGTATTTT.

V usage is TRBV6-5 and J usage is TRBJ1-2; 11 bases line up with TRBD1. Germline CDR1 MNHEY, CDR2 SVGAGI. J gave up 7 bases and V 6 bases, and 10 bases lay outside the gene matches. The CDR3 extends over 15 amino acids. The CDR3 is CASRLPGTGGGGYTF. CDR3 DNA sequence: TGTGCCAGCAGACTTCCTGGGACAGGGGGGGGTGGCTACACCTTC.

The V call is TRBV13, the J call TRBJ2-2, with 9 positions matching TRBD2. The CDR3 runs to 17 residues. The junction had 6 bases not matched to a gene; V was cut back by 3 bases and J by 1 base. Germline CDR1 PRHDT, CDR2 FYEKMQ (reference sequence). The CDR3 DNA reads TGTGCCAGCAGCTTCGATAGCGGGGGCCTGAACACCGGGGAGCTGTTTTTT. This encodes CASSFDSGGLNTGELFF.

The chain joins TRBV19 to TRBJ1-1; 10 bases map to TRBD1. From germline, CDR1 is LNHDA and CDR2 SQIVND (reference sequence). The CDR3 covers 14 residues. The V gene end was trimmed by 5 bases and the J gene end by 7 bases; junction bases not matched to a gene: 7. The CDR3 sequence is CASSSLDRGGEAFF. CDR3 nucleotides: TGTGCCAGTAGTTCACTGGACAGGGGGGGTGAAGCTTTCTTT.

DNA for the CDR3: TGTGCCAGCAGGCAACCGACAGGGGCCGACAATGAAAAACTGTTTTTT. It encodes CASRQPTGADNEKLFF. The chain couples TRBV7-3 to TRBJ1-4; TRBD1 matches at 8 bases. With V trimmed by 6 bases and J by 5 bases, 11 bases remained unmatched. CDR1 is SGHTA, CDR2 FQGTGA, per germline. The CDR3 loop spans 16 amino acids.

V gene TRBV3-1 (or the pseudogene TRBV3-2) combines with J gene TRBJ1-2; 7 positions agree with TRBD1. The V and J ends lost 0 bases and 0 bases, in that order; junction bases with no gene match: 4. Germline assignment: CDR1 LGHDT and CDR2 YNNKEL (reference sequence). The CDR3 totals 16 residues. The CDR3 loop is CASSQEYGTANYGYTF. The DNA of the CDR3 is TGTGCCAGCAGCCAAGAGTACGGGACAGCTAACTATGGCTACACCTTC.

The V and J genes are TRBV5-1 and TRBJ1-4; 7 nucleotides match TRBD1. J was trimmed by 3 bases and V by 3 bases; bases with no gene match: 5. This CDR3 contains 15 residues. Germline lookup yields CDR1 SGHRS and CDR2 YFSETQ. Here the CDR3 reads CASSSKTGSNEKLFF. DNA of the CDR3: TGCGCCAGCAGCTCGAAGACAGGGTCTAATGAAAAACTGTTTTTT. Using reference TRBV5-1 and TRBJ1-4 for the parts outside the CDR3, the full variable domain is KAGVTQTPRYLIKTRGQQVTLSCSPISGHRSVSWYQQTPGQGLQFLFEYFSETQRNKGNFPGRFSGRQFSNSRSEMNVSTLELGDSALYLCASSSKTGSNEKLFFGSGTQLSVL.